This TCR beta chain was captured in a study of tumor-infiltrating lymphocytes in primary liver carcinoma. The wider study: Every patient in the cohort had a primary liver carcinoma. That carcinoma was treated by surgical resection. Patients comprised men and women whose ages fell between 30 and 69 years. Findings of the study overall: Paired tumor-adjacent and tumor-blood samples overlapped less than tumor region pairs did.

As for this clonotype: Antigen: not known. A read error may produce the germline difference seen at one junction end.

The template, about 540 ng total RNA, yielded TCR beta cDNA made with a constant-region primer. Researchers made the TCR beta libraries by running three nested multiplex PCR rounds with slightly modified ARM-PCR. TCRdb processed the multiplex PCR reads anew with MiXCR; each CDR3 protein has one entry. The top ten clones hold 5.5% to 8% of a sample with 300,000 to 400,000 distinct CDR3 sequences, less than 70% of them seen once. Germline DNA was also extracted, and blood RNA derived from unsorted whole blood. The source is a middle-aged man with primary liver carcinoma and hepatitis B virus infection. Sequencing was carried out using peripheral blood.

In DNA form, the CDR3 reads TGTGTCAGCAGCTTCTTAACGACAGGGGGCTCACGAGGGCAGTACTTC. Protein product: CVSSFLTTGGSRGQYF. This chain joins TRBV11-2 and TRBJ2-7; 10 bases match TRBD1. This CDR3 has 16 residues. Per germline, CDR1 SGHAT and CDR2 FQNNGV.